This T cell receptor beta chain was found in a study of Graves' ophthalmopathy and Graves' hyperthyroidism. Scientists amplified the TCR beta CDR3 regions from RNA transcripts. The workflow started with a first-round RT-PCR run with HTBI primers and then moved on to a second-round multiplex PCR. One entry per CDR3 protein, called by TCRdb with MiXCR from the multiplex PCR reads. The profile covers more than 1,000,000 distinct CDR3 sequences, with less than 45% appearing a single time and 11% taken by the ten largest. A word on this clonotype: The target antigen is unknown.

Germline assignment: CDR1 SEHNR and CDR2 FQNEAQ (reference sequence). The CDR3 runs to 15 residues. Whole-study findings and limits: Ophthalmopathy cases were distinguished from stable hyperthyroidism by a 13-signature model, reaching 85% to 90% sensitivity and about 80% specificity.

This receptor was obtained from an adult man with Graves' hyperthyroidism. Sequenced sample: peripheral blood or thyroid tissue (not recorded which). The chain carries TRBV7-9 and TRBJ2-7; 9 nucleotides agree with TRBD2. The assigned J gene may be wrong: the sequence end matches TRBJ2-1 better. CDR3 nucleotides: TGTGCCAGCAGCTCGAGACTAGCGGTGAACAATGAGCAGTTCTTC. Protein: CASSSRLAVNNEQFF.